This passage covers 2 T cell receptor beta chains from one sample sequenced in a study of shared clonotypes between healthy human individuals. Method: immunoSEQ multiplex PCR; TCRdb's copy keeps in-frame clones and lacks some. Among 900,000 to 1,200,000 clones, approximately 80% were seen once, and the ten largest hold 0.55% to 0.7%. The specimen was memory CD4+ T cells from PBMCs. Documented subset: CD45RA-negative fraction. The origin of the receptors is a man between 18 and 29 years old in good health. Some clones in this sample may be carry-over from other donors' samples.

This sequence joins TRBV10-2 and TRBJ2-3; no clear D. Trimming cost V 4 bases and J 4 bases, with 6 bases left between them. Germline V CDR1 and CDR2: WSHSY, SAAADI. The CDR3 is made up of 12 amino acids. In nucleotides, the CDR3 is TGCGCCAGCAGTGGCAGTTCAGATACGCAGTATTTT. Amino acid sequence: CASSGSSDTQYF.

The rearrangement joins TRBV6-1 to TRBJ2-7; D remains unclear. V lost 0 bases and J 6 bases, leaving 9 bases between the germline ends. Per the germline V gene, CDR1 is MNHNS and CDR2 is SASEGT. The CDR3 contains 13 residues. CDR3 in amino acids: CASSEALWAEQYF. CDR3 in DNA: TGTGCCAGCAGTGAAGCGCTCTGGGCCGAGCAGTACTTC.